The T cell receptor (beta chain) described here comes from a study of vaccination and CD4 T cells after COVID-19. Indicated treatment: roughly 10-day PBMC culture with coronavirus spike peptide pools or control peptides (ViraFEST assay). An Oncomine TCR Beta short-read assay was used to sequence the DNA from cultured CD4+ T cells. From the PCR reads, TCRdb called clonotypes with MiXCR, one entry per CDR3 protein. Of some 17,000 distinct CDR3 sequences listed, roughly 56% are singletons. This clonotype turned up a few times. Its antigen is as yet unknown. The receptor's source is a human donor who had recovered from COVID-19. This material consisted of CD4+ T cells from blood, cultured in vitro, taken after SARS-CoV-2 vaccination.

This CDR3 reads CATKETGGTEAFF. The CDR3 coding sequence is TGTGCCACCAAGGAGACAGGAGGCACTGAAGCTTTCTTT. The chain joins TRBV24-1 to TRBJ1-1, with D perhaps matching TRBD1 (6 bases). CDR1 is KGHDR and CDR2 is SFDVKD in the germline V gene. There are 13 residues in the CDR3. V was clipped by 8 bases and J by 4 bases, with 13 bases between them.